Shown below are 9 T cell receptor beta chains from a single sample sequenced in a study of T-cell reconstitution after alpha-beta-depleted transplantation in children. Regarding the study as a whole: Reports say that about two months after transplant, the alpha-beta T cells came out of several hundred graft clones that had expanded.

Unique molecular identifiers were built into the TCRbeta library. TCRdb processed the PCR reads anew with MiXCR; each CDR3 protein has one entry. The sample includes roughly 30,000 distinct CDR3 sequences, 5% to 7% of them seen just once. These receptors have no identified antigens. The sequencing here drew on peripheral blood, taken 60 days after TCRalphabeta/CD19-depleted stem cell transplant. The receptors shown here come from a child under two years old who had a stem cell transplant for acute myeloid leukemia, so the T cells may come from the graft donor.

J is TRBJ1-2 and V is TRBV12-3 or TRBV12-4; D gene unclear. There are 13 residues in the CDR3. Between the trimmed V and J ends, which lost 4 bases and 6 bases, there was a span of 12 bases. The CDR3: CASSSRRTDGYTF. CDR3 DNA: TGTGCCAGCAGTTCAAGGAGGACGGATGGCTACACCTTC.

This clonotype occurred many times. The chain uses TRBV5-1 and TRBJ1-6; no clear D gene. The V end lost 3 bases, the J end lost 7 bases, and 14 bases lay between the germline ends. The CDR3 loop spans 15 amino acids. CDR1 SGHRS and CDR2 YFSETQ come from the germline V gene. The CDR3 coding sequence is TGCGCCAGCAGCTCCGTTCCCTCGGGGAATTCACCCCTCCACTTT. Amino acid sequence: CASSSVPSGNSPLHF.

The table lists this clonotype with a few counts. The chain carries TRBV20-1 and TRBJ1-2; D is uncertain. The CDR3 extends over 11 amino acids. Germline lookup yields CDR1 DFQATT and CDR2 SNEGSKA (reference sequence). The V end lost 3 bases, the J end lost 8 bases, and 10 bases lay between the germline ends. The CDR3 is CSARSSGGYTF. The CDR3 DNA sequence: TGCAGTGCTAGGTCGTCCGGGGGCTACACCTTC.

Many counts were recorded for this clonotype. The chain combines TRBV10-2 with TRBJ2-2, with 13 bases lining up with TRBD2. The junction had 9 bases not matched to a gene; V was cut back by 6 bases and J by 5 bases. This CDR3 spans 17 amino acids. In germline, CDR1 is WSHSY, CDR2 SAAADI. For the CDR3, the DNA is TGCGCCAGCAGCCCGGGACTAGCGGGGATATTAACCGGGGAGCTGTTTTTT. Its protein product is CASSPGLAGILTGELFF.

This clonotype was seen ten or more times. For the CDR3, the DNA is TGTGCCAGCAGTTTTGCTTGGGACTCTTTCTACGAGCAGTACTTC. Translation: CASSFAWDSFYEQYF. The rearrangement joins TRBV12-3 or TRBV12-4 to TRBJ2-7, with a possible D match to TRBD2 (6 bases). V was clipped by 3 bases and J by 3 bases, with 15 bases between them. This CDR3 has 15 amino acids.

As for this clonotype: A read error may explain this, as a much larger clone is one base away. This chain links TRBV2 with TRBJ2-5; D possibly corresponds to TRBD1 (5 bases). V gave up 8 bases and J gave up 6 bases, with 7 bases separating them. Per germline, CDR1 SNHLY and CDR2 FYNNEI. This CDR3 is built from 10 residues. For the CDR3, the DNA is TGTGCCAGCCACAGGAAGACCCAGTACTTC. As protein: CASHRKTQYF.

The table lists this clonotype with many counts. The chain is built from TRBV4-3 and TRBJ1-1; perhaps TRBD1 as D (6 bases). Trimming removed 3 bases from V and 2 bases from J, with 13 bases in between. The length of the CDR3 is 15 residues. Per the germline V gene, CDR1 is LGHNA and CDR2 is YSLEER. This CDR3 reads CASSQIDRLNTEAFF. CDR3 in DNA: TGCGCCAGCAGCCAGATCGACAGGCTCAACACTGAAGCTTTCTTT.

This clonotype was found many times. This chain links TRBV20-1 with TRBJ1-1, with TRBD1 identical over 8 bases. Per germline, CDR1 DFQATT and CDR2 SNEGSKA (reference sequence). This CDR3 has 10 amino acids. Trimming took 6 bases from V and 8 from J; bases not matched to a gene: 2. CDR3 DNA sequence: TGCAGTGCCAGGGACAGGGAAGCTTTCTTT. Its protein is CSARDREAFF.

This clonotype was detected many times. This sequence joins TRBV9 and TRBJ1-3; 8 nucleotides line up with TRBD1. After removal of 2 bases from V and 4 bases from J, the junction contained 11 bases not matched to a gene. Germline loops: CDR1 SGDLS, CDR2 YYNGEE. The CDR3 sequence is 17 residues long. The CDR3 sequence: CASSVSGQGITGNTIYF. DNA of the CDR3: TGTGCCAGCAGCGTGTCAGGACAGGGTATCACCGGAAACACCATATATTTT.